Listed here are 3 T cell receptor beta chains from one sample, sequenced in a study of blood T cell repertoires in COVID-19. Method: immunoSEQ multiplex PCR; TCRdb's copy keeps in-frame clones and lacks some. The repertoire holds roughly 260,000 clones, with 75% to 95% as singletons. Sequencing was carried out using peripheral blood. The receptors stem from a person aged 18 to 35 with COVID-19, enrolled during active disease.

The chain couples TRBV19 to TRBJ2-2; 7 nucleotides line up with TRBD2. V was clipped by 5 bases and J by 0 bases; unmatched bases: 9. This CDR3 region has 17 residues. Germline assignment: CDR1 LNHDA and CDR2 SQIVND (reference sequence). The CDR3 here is CASSGFFSGSNTGELFF. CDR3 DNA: TGTGCCAGTAGTGGGTTTTTTAGCGGGTCGAACACCGGGGAGCTGTTTTTT.

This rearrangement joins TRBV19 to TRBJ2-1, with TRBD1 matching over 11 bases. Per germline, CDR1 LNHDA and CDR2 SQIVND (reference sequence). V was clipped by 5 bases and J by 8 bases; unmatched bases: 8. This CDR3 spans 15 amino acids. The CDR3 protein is CASSAWGQGGDEQFF. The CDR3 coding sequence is TGTGCCAGTAGTGCATGGGGACAGGGGGGAGATGAGCAGTTCTTC.

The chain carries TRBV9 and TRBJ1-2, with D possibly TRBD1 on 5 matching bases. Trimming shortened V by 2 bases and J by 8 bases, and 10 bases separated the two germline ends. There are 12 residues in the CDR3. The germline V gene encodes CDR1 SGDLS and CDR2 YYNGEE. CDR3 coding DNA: TGTGCCAGCAGCGTTGGGCAGGGAGGCTACACCTTC. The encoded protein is CASSVGQGGYTF.